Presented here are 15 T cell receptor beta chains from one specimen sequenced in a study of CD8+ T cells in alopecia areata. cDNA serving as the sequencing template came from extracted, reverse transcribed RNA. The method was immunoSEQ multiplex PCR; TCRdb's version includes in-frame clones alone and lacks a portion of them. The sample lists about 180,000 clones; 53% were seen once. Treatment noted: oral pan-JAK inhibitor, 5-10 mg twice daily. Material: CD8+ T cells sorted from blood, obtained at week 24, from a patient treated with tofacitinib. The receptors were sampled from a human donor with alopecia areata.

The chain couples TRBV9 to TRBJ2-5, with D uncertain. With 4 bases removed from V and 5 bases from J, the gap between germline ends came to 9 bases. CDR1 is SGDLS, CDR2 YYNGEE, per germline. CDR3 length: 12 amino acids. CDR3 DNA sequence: TGTGCCAGCAGCCCGCGTACGGAGACCCAGTACTTC. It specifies CASSPRTETQYF.

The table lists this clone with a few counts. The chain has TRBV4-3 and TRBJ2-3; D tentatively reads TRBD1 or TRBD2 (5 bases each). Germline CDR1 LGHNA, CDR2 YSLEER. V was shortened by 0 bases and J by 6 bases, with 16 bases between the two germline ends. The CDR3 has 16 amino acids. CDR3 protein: CASSQDLRGRRDTQYF. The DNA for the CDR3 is TGCGCCAGCAGCCAAGATCTACGGGGCCGACGGGATACGCAGTATTTT.

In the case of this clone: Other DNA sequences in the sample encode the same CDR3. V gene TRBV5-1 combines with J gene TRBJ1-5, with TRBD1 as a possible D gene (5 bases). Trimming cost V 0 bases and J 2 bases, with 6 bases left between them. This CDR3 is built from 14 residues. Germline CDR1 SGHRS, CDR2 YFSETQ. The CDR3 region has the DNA TGCGCCAGCAGCTTGGAAGGGGGCAATCAGCCCCAGCATTTT. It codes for CASSLEGGNQPQHF.

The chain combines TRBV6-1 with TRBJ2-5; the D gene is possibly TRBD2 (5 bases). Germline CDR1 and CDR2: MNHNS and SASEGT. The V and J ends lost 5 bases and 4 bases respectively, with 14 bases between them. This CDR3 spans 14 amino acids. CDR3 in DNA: TGTGCCAGCAGTCAGATACTAGGCCGAGAGACCCAGTACTTC. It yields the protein CASSQILGRETQYF.

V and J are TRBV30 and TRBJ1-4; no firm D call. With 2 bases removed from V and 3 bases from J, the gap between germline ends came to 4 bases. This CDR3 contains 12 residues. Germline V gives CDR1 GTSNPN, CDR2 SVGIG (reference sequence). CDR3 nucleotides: TGTGCCTGGAGTATATCTAATGAAAAACTGTTTTTT. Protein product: CAWSISNEKLFF.

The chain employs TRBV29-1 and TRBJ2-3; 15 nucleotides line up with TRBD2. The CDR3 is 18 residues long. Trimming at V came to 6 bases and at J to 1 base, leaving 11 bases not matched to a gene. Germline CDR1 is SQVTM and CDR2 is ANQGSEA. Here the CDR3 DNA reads TGCAGCGTGCCGTCGGGACTAGCGGGGGGTCGCCGCACAGATACGCAGTATTTT. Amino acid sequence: CSVPSGLAGGRRTDTQYF.

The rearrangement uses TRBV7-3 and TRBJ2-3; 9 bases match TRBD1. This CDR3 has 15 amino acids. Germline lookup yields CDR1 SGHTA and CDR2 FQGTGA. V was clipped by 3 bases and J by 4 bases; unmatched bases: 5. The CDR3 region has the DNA TGTGCCAGCAGCTTGACAGGGGGGTCCCCAGATACGCAGTATTTT. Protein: CASSLTGGSPDTQYF.

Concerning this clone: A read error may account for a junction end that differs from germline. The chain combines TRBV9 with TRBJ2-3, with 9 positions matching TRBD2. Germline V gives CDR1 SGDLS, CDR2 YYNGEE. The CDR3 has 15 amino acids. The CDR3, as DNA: TGTGCCAGCAGCGTAGAAGGGACTAGCATAGATACGCAGTATTTT. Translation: CASSVEGTSIDTQYF.

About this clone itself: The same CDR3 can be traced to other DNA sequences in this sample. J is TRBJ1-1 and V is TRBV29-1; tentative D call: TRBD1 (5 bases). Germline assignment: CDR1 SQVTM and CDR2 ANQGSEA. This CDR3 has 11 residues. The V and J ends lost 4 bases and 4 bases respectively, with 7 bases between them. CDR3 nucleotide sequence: TGCAGCGTTGTCGGGGGCACTGAAGCTTTCTTT. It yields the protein CSVVGGTEAFF.

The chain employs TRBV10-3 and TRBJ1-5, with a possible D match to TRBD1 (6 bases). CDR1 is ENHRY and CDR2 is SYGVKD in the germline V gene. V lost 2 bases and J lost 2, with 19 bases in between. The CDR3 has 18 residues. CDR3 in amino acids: CAISEGDMGERGNQPQHF. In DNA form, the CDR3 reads TGTGCCATCAGTGAGGGGGACATGGGAGAGCGTGGCAATCAGCCCCAGCATTTT.

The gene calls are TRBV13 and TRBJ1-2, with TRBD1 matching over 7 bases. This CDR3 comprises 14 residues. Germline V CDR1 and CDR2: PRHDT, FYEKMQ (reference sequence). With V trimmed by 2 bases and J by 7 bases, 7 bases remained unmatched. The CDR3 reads CASSLNRGFFGYTF. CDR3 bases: TGTGCCAGCAGCTTAAACAGGGGTTTCTTTGGCTACACCTTC.

The CDR3: CSVVGGTLNEQYF. In DNA, the CDR3 is TGCAGCGTTGTTGGCGGAACCCTAAACGAGCAGTACTTC. The rearrangement links TRBV29-1 to TRBJ2-7; D unresolved. The V end was cut by 4 bases, the J end by 5 bases, with 15 bases between. Germline V gives CDR1 SQVTM, CDR2 ANQGSEA. There are 13 residues in the CDR3.

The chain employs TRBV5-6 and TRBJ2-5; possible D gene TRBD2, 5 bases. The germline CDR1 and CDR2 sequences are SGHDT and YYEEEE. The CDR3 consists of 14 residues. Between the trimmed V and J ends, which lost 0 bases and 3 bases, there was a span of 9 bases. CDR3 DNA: TGTGCCAGCAGCTTGGAAGCGGTTAAAGAGACCCAGTACTTC. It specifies CASSLEAVKETQYF.

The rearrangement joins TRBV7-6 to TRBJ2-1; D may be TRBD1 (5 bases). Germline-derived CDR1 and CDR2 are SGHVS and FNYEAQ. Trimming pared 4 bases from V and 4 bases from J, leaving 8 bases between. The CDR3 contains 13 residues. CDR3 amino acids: CASSSTEYNEQFF. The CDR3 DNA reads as TGTGCCAGCAGCTCGACAGAGTACAATGAGCAGTTCTTC.

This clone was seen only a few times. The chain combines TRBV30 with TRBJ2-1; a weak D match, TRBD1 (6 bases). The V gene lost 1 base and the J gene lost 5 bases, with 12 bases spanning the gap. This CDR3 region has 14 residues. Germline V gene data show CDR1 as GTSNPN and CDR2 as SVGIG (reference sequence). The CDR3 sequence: CAWSDGTLNNEQFF. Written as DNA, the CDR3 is TGTGCCTGGAGTGATGGGACACTGAACAATGAGCAGTTCTTC.